The clone carrying this T cell receptor (beta chain) has just a few counts. Its target is unknown. The sample comes from a study of beta chain features in type 1 diabetes. Study at large: Similarity in age, gender and cell yields was seen between patients and healthy donors. Researchers looked at roughly 100,000,000 sorted cells across all samples. Study-level points and caveats: In type 1 diabetes patients, VDJ junctions had fewer insertions; deletions at these junctions were more frequent. The study found moderately but significantly shorter TCRB CDR3s in all four CD4+ subsets of Type 1 diabetes patients.

Every bit of the isolated RNA underwent reverse transcription, so sequencing read expressed TCRB transcripts. Using immunoSEQ multiplex PCR, the repertoire was profiled, and TCRdb retains in-frame clones only, with some absent. The repertoire includes about 360,000 clones, roughly 12% of them detected once, and less than 0.02% sits in the top ten. The V gene end was trimmed by 9 bases and the J gene end by 0 bases; junction bases not matched to a gene: 2. The CDR3 consists of 13 residues. Germline assignment: CDR1 SNHLY and CDR2 FYNNEI. The sample was naive CD4+ T cells from blood. The V gene is TRBV2, the J gene TRBJ1-2; 9 bases are a match to TRBD1. The receptor comes from a man aged 18 to 29 in good health. The DNA for the CDR3 is TGTGCCAGGACAGGGGGTGCTAACTATGGCTACACCTTC. Translated, it gives CARTGGANYGYTF.